This T cell receptor (beta chain) stems from a study of T cell repertoires in cytomegalovirus infection. Study in general: From public TCR beta signatures came an indication of both CMV infection and matching HLA type.

TCRdb passed the reads through MiXCR, listing each CDR3 protein once. The sample comprises over 45,000 distinct CDR3 sequences, about a fifth of which are singletons, and roughly 50% rests with the top ten. Concerning this clonotype itself: Its antigen is as yet unknown. The germline gene is not matched at one end of the junction; a read error may be the cause.

Whole-study results and caveats: Summed public TCR beta family frequency identified CMV carriers bearing the relevant HLA. HLA-C-restricted CMV clonotypes gave the most frequent clonotype in two of eight donors.

The germline gives CDR1 GTSNPN, CDR2 SVGIG (reference sequence). This CDR3 contains 15 residues. This specimen consisted of CD8+ T cells from cultured PBMCs, obtained from culture after CMV antigen stimulation. The J gene is TRBJ2-1, the V gene TRBV30; no reliable D call. The source is a human donor in good health (CMV status not recorded). Some clones in this sample may be carry-over from other donors' samples. CDR3 coding DNA: TGTGCCAGGAGTGAATCCTTGAGCTCCTACAATGAGCAGTTCTTC. It specifies CARSESLSSYNEQFF. Complete variable domain (other parts from reference TRBV30 and TRBJ2-1): SQTIHQWPATLVQPVGSPLSLECTVEGTSNPNLYWYRQAAGRGLQLLFYSVGIGQISSEVPQNLSASRPQDRQFILSSKKLLLSDSGFYLCARSESLSSYNEQFFGPGTRLTVL.